This T cell receptor (beta chain) was sequenced during a study of T cell changes during pregnancy in multiple sclerosis. CDR1 is SGHTA, CDR2 FQGNSA, per germline. The CDR3 is made up of 14 amino acids. V was pared by 1 base and J by 5 bases, with 4 bases of the junction left unmatched. Sequenced by immunoSEQ multiplex PCR; TCRdb stores in-frame clones only, minus some. The sample yields under 110,000 clones, about 90% seen once. Here the sequenced sample was peripheral blood, taken in the second trimester of pregnancy. The receptor was derived from a female donor with multiple sclerosis, enrolled in a pregnancy study. The genes are TRBV7-2 and TRBJ1-2, with 7 bases identical to TRBD1. In DNA form, the CDR3 reads TGTGCCAGCAGCTTAGGAGGGACAGTATATGGCTACACCTTC. The encoded protein is CASSLGGTVYGYTF.